The clone carrying this T cell receptor (beta chain) was counted many times. The data are from a study of T cells in Graves' hyperthyroidism and ophthalmopathy. Germline CDR1 and CDR2: SNHLY and FYNNEI. With V trimmed by 4 bases and J by 3 bases, 8 bases remained unmatched. The CDR3 sequence is 16 residues long. TCR beta CDR3 regions were amplified from RNA transcripts. During a first-round RT-PCR of the TCR CDR3, the HTBI primer set was used. Via MiXCR, TCRdb re-called the multiplex PCR reads, giving one row per CDR3 protein. The table records under 350,000 distinct CDR3 sequences, 21% of them present only once. When ophthalmopathy did not progress within 18 months, Graves' hyperthyroidism was considered stable.

The V and J genes are TRBV2 and TRBJ2-1, with 8 bases identical to TRBD2. The sequenced material came from blood. The TCR sequence derives from a woman aged 50 to 65 with Graves' hyperthyroidism. The CDR3 reads CASSASSGGFYNEQFF. The DNA of the CDR3 is TGTGCCAGCAGTGCATCAAGCGGGGGATTCTACAATGAGCAGTTCTTC.